Listed below are T cell receptor beta chains from one sample, sequenced in a study of a mutant IDH1 vaccine in newly diagnosed glioma. The antigens for these receptors are not known. Method: immunoSEQ multiplex PCR; TCRdb's copy keeps in-frame clones and lacks some. The table shows 70,000 to 95,000 clones, with 75% to 90% occurring only once. The material sequenced was PBMCs, taken from a glioma patient whose treatment included an IDH1 peptide vaccine. These receptors all stem from a woman aged 45-65 years with glioma. Each CDR3 is given with its conserved first and last residue. A D gene is named only where the DNA matches it firmly. For some rows the clone size is stated as once, few or many, or as a class when expanded; others skip it.

d_gene: .
j_gene: TRBJ2-7
len: 15
v_gene: TRBV25-1
abundance: .
CDR3aa: CASSEYQVPRYEQYF
CDR3nt: TGTGCCAGCAGTGAATATCAGGTCCCCAGGTACGAGCAGTACTTC

d_gene: .
j_gene: TRBJ2-1
len: 12
v_gene: TRBV5-1
abundance: once
CDR3aa: CASSSLFNEQFF
CDR3nt: TGCGCCAGCAGCTCCCTTTTTAATGAGCAGTTCTTC

d_gene: TRBD1
j_gene: TRBJ2-1
len: 12
v_gene: TRBV6-6
abundance: .
CDR3aa: CASSSGQGRKLF
CDR3nt: TGTGCCAGCAGTTCGGGACAGGGAAGAAAGCTCTTC

d_gene: TRBD1
j_gene: TRBJ1-1
len: 14
v_gene: TRBV5-4
abundance: .
CDR3aa: CASSLTGGWTEAFF
CDR3nt: TGTGCCAGCAGCTTAACAGGGGGGTGGACTGAAGCTTTCTTT

d_gene: .
j_gene: TRBJ2-1
len: 11
v_gene: TRBV28
abundance: .
CDR3aa: CASSWGLFGFF
CDR3nt: TGTGCCAGCAGCTGGGGACTGTTTGGGTTCTTC

d_gene: TRBD2
j_gene: TRBJ2-1
len: 16
v_gene: TRBV27
abundance: .
CDR3aa: CASRPRTSGRVHEQFF
CDR3nt: TGTGCCAGCAGGCCAAGGACTAGCGGGAGGGTCCATGAGCAGTTCTTC

d_gene: .
j_gene: TRBJ1-5
len: 13
v_gene: TRBV6-5
abundance: .
CDR3aa: CASSTPRDQPQHF
CDR3nt: TGTGCCAGCAGTACCCCCCGCGATCAGCCCCAGCATTTT

d_gene: .
j_gene: TRBJ2-2
len: 15
v_gene: TRBV19
abundance: .
CDR3aa: CASKRLAQNTGELFF
CDR3nt: TGTGCCAGTAAGCGACTCGCACAAAACACCGGGGAGCTGTTTTTT

d_gene: TRBD1
j_gene: TRBJ2-1
len: 12
v_gene: TRBV6-6
abundance: .
CDR3aa: CASTSTGDEQFF
CDR3nt: TGTGCCAGCACCTCGACAGGGGATGAGCAGTTCTTC

d_gene: .
j_gene: TRBJ1-6
len: 18
v_gene: TRBV6-1
abundance: .
CDR3aa: CASSEVGPERAGNSPLHF
CDR3nt: TGTGCCAGCAGTGAAGTGGGGCCTGAGCGGGCGGGTAATTCACCCCTCCACTTT

d_gene: .
j_gene: TRBJ1-4
len: 13
v_gene: TRBV6-6
abundance: .
CDR3aa: CASRGPINEKLFF
CDR3nt: TGTGCCAGCAGGGGGCCAATTAATGAAAAACTGTTTTTT

d_gene: TRBD2
j_gene: TRBJ2-7
len: 16
v_gene: TRBV10-2
abundance: .
CDR3aa: CASSEWTSGASYEQYF
CDR3nt: TGCGCCAGCAGTGAGTGGACTAGCGGAGCCTCCTACGAGCAGTACTTC

d_gene: TRBD1
j_gene: TRBJ1-4
len: 14
v_gene: TRBV5-1
abundance: .
CDR3aa: CASSGQGAGEKLFF
CDR3nt: TGCGCCAGCAGCGGACAGGGGGCTGGAGAAAAACTGTTTTTT

d_gene: .
j_gene: TRBJ2-2
len: 12
v_gene: TRBV19
abundance: .
CDR3aa: CASSIGGGELFF
CDR3nt: TGTGCCAGTAGTATAGGGGGCGGGGAGCTGTTTTTT

d_gene: .
j_gene: TRBJ2-7
len: 14
v_gene: TRBV4-2
abundance: .
CDR3aa: CASSQGDTAYEQYF
CDR3nt: TGTGCCAGCAGCCAAGGGGACACGGCCTACGAGCAGTACTTC

d_gene: .
j_gene: TRBJ2-7
len: 15
v_gene: TRBV5-4
abundance: .
CDR3aa: CASSPSQGGPYEQYF
CDR3nt: TGTGCCAGCAGCCCCTCGCAGGGAGGCCCCTACGAGCAGTACTTC

d_gene: .
j_gene: TRBJ2-7
len: 10
v_gene: TRBV28
abundance: .
CDR3aa: CASSRYEQYF
CDR3nt: TGTGCCAGCAGCCGCTACGAGCAGTACTTC

d_gene: .
j_gene: TRBJ2-3
len: 11
v_gene: TRBV20-1
abundance: .
CDR3aa: CSAGGTDTQYF
CDR3nt: TGCAGTGCTGGGGGCACAGATACGCAGTATTTT

d_gene: .
j_gene: TRBJ1-1
len: 14
v_gene: TRBV18
abundance: .
CDR3aa: CASSPWGANTEAFF
CDR3nt: TGTGCCAGCTCACCATGGGGGGCGAACACTGAAGCTTTCTTT

d_gene: .
j_gene: TRBJ2-2
len: 11
v_gene: TRBV7-9
abundance: .
CDR3aa: CASIWGGELFF
CDR3nt: TGTGCCAGCATTTGGGGCGGGGAGCTGTTTTTT

d_gene: .
j_gene: TRBJ2-3
len: 14
v_gene: TRBV28
abundance: .
CDR3aa: CASSPYPHTDTQYF
CDR3nt: TGTGCCAGCAGTCCCTACCCTCACACAGATACGCAGTATTTT

d_gene: TRBD1
j_gene: TRBJ2-7
len: 14
v_gene: TRBV27
abundance: .
CDR3aa: CASSWTGSSYEQYF
CDR3nt: TGTGCCAGCAGCTGGACAGGGAGCTCCTACGAGCAGTACTTC

d_gene: .
j_gene: TRBJ2-7
len: 15
v_gene: TRBV13
abundance: .
CDR3aa: CASSREGHNSYEQYF
CDR3nt: TGTGCCAGCAGCAGAGAAGGACACAACTCCTACGAGCAGTACTTC

d_gene: .
j_gene: TRBJ2-5
len: 14
v_gene: TRBV5-4
abundance: .
CDR3aa: CASSFGQAGETQYF
CDR3nt: TGTGCCAGCAGCTTTGGTCAGGCGGGAGAGACCCAGTACTTC

d_gene: TRBD2
j_gene: TRBJ2-1
len: 17
v_gene: TRBV15
abundance: .
CDR3aa: CATSPRYRTSGMNEQFF
CDR3nt: TGTGCCACCAGCCCACGGTATAGGACTAGCGGCATGAATGAGCAGTTCTTC

d_gene: TRBD1
j_gene: TRBJ1-2
len: 12
v_gene: TRBV7-8
abundance: .
CDR3aa: CASSQDRDSYTF
CDR3nt: TGTGCCAGCAGCCAAGACAGGGATAGCTACACCTTC

d_gene: TRBD1
j_gene: TRBJ1-2
len: 15
v_gene: TRBV5-1
abundance: .
CDR3aa: CASSVDRGRLDGYTF
CDR3nt: TGCGCCAGCAGCGTGGACAGGGGGCGATTGGATGGCTACACCTTC

d_gene: TRBD1
j_gene: TRBJ2-1
len: 15
v_gene: TRBV27
abundance: .
CDR3aa: CASSFGTGSDNEQFF
CDR3nt: TGTGCCAGCAGTTTTGGGACAGGGAGCGACAATGAGCAGTTCTTC

d_gene: TRBD1
j_gene: TRBJ2-7
len: 14
v_gene: TRBV5-1
abundance: .
CDR3aa: CASSFGTGGYEQYF
CDR3nt: TGCGCCAGCAGCTTCGGGACAGGGGGCTACGAGCAGTACTTC